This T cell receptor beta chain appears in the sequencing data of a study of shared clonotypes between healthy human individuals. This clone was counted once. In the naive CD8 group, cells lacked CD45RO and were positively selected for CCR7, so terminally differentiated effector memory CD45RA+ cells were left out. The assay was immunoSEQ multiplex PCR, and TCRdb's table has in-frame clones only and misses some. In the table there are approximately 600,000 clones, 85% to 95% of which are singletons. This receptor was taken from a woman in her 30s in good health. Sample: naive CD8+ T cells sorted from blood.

Written as DNA, the CDR3 is TGTGCCAGCAGCCATCGACTAGCGGGAAGGAACGGGGAGCTGTTTTTT. Translating gives CASSHRLAGRNGELFF. J is TRBJ2-2 and V is TRBV11-3; TRBD2 matches at 11 bases. Germline V gives CDR1 SGHNT, CDR2 YENEEA. V shed 5 bases and J 7 bases; nucleotides not matched to a gene: 9. The CDR3 extends over 16 amino acids.